This section outlines one T cell receptor beta chain sequence together with its context. Its antigen has not been determined. No per-base quality is available; no much larger clone lies one base away. This entry comes from a study of T cells after yellow fever vaccination (dated by TCRdb to between 2019 and 2020). In terms of the full investigation: The SMART-Seq v4 Ultra Low Input RNA kit was used to prepare libraries from fractions with low cell numbers. To follow T-cell clones before and after both primary and booster YFV17D yellow fever vaccination, bulk TCR alpha and beta repertoires underwent longitudinal sequencing. Bulk PBMC replicates and cell subsets were isolated from blood drawn at multiple timepoints before and after both primary and secondary immunization. Two healthy male donors, one aged 18 to 30 and one aged 30 to 40 years, were included in the cohort.

TCR cDNA was made using 5'RACE template switching, a step that added a universal primer site and unique molecular identifiers. cDNA synthesis was primed from both the TCR alpha and TCR beta constant segments. Library amplification used two PCR steps, and the second PCR step added sample barcodes and sequencing adapters. Sequencing of the libraries was done on either Illumina HiSeq 2500 (2x100 bp) or NovaSeq (2x150 bp). Per the source publication's procedure: MIGEC handled demultiplexing of reads and collapsing into UMI consensus sequences, while MiXCR performed V(D)J alignment. Vaccine-responding clonotypes were identified with edgeR using replicate PBMC samples, with FDR below 0.01 and a log2 fold change above 5 up to day 15 being required. Each bulk clonotype was labeled CD4 or CD8 based on which sequenced repertoire, CD4 or CD8, contained the clonotype at higher abundance. Using fastp trimming at Q25 and MiXCR clonotype assembly, TCRdb reanalyzed the public sequencing data and kept in-frame beta chains. A single entry per CDR3 protein holds the most common genes and DNA from its merged rows. The V and J calls were determined by TCRdb, not by the authors. In all, the sample holds 450,000 to 600,000 distinct CDR3 sequences, and roughly 17% of those were seen once. The ten top clones hold approximately 15% of the sample.

Beyond this particular receptor, the publication reports: A small share of clonotypes was detected in both CD4 and CD8 compartments, with the overlap likely arising from convergent recombination. Most clones expanded after primary vaccination were re-detected after the booster (around 96% of CD4 and around 88% of CD8), suggesting broad memory maintenance. The secondary T-cell response was weaker than the primary response but faster, peaking on day 5 instead of day 15. FACS-sorted repertoires could contain abundant contaminating clonotypes from the bulk population, so computational filtering was required. Because the study included only a couple of donors, the extent to which the findings can be generalized is limited.

CDR1 and CDR2 are read off the germline V gene as MNHNS and SASEGT. Clipping removes 7 bases from V and 0 bases from J, with 5 as the unmatched junction base count. From its cysteine to its phenylalanine, the CDR3 spans 15 amino acids. The kept DNA is CDR3 alone, 45 bases in frame from the first base. The treatment or condition label for this specimen denotes: live attenuated yellow fever vaccine strain. Two biological replicates of bulk PBMCs were collected at each blood-draw timepoint. A standard Ficoll-Paque protocol was used to isolate PBMCs from peripheral blood. TriZol was used to extract RNA from bulk PBMCs, CD4 and CD8 fractions, and dextramer-positive and dextramer-negative fractions.

The origin of this receptor is a man younger than 35 who received the YFV17D yellow fever vaccine. The sequencing here drew on PBMCs, taken 5 to 6 days after the first yellow fever vaccination. The chain employs TRBV6-1 and TRBJ2-3; the junction holds 9 bases that match TRBD2. The nucleotide sequence is TGTGCCAGCAACCGACTAGCGGCTAGCACAGATACGCAGTATTTT. Its coded protein is CASNRLAASTDTQYF.